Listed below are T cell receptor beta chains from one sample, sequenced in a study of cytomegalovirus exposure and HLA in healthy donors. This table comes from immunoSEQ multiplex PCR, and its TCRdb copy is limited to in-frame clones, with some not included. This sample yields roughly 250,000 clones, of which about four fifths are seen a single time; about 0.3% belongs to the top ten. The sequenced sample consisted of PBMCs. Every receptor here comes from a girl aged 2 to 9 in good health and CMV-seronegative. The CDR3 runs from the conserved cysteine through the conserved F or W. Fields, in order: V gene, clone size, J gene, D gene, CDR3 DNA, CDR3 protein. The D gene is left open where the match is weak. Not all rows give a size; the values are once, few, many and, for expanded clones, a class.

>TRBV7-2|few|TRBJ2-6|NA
TGTGCCAGCAGCTTAGCTCCAGGGGCTAGCTCTGGGGCCAACGTCCTGACTTTC
CASSLAPGASSGANVLTF
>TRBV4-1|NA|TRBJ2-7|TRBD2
TGCGCCAGCAGCCAAGATCGGGGCGGGGGTGTACCGTGGCAGTACTTC
CASSQDRGGGVPWQYF
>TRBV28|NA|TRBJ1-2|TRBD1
TGTGCCAGCAGTTTAAGACAGGGTGTGAGCTACACCTTC
CASSLRQGVSYTF
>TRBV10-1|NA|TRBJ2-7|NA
TGCGCCAGCAGCGGGGGTAACTCCTACGAGCAGTACTTC
CASSGGNSYEQYF
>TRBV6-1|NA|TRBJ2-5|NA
TGTGCCAGCAGGTCTGCCAGGGGCCCAGAGACCCAGTACTTC
CASRSARGPETQYF
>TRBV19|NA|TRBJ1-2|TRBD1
TGTGCCAGTAGTAAAACGACAGGGGCCTACACCTTC
CASSKTTGAYTF
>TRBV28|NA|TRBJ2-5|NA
TGTGCCAGCAGTTTCGATGGGCTAGTCCGGGGTGGAGAGACCCAGTACTTC
CASSFDGLVRGGETQYF
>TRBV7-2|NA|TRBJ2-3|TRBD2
TGTGCCAGCAGCGACTTACTAGCGGGGAGCACAGATACGCAGTATTTT
CASSDLLAGSTDTQYF
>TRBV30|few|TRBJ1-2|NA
TGTGCCTGGAGTTGGGTCGTAGGGGGTGAAGGCTACACCTTC
CAWSWVVGGEGYTF
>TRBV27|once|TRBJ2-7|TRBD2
TGTGCCAGCAGTTTTAGTAGCGGGACTGGGTACGAGCAGTACTTC
CASSFSSGTGYEQYF
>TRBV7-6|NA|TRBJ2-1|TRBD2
TGTGCCAGCAGCACTTATAGCGGGAGCCAGAATGAGCAGTTCTTC
CASSTYSGSQNEQFF
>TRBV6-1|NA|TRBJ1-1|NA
TGTGCCGGACAACAGGGACAAAGGAACACTGAAGCTTTCTTT
CAGQQGQRNTEAFF
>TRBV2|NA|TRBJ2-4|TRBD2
TGTGCCAGCGGCCTTGGCGGGAGCCGGAGGGCCAAAAACATTCAGTACTTC
CASGLGGSRRAKNIQYF
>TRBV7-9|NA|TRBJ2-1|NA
TGTGCCACCTCCGGAAACAGAATCTCCTACAATGAGCAGTTCTTC
CATSGNRISYNEQFF
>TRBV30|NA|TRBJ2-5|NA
TGTGCCTGGGAGGAGGCGGAAGAGACCCAGTACTTC
CAWEEAEETQYF
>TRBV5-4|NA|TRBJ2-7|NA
TGTGCCAGCAGCTTCGCGGGGTACGAGCAGTACTTC
CASSFAGYEQYF
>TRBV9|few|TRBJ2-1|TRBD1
TGTGCCAGCAGCGTTAAAACAGGGGGCGCTTGGAATGAGCAGTTCTTC
CASSVKTGGAWNEQFF
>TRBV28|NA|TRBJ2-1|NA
TGTGCCAGCAGGTACAGTCCTCTTCCCTACAATGAGCAGTTCTTC
CASRYSPLPYNEQFF
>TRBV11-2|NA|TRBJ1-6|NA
TGTGCCAGCAGCACAGACGTTAGGGGTTTCCGCCGGAATTCACCCCTCCACTTT
CASSTDVRGFRRNSPLHF
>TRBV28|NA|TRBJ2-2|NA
TGTGCCAGCGACAGCAGAGTTTCGGCGGGGATGGCCGGGGAGCTGTTTTTT
CASDSRVSAGMAGELFF
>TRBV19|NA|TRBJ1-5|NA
TGTGCCAGTAGTATAGAGGGGGGAAGCGCCCTTCCCCAGCATTTT
CASSIEGGSALPQHF
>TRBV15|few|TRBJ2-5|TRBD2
TGTGCCACCAGCCGAGGGACTAGCGGGTCATCAGGAGAGACCCAGTACTTC
CATSRGTSGSSGETQYF
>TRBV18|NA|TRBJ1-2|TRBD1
TGTGCCAGCTCACCCGGTGTAAACCGGGACAGCTTC
CASSPGVNRDSF
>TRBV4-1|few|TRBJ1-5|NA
TGCGCCAGCAGCCCGAGGGCACTTGGCAATCAGCCCCAGCATTTT
CASSPRALGNQPQHF
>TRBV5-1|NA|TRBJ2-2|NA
TGCGCCAGCAGCCCCCAGAGCGGGACCGGGGAGCTGTTTTTT
CASSPQSGTGELFF
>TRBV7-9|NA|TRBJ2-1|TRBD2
TGTTCCAGCAATGGACTAGAGCTTTACAATGAGCAGTTCTTC
CSSNGLELYNEQFF
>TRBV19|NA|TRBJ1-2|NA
TGTGCCAGTAGCCCAGGGTTGGGAGGCTACACCTTC
CASSPGLGGYTF
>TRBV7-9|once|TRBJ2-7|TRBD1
TGTTCCAGCAGCCCTAGAAGTACAGGGGTTGGGGAGCAGTACTTC
CSSSPRSTGVGEQYF